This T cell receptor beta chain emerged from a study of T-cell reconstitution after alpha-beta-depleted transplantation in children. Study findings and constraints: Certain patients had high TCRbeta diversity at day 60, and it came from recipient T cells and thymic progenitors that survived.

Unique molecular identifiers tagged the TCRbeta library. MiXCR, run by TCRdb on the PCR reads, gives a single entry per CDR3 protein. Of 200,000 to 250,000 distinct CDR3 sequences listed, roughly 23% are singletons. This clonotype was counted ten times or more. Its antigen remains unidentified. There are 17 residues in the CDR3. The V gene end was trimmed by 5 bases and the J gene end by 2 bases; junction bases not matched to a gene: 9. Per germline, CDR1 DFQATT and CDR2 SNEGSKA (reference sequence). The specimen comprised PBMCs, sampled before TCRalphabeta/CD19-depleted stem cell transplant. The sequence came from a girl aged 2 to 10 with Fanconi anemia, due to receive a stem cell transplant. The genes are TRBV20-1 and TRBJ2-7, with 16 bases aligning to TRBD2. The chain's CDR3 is CSAGPGLAGGYTYEQYF. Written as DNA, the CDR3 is TGCAGTGCTGGACCGGGACTAGCGGGAGGGTACACCTACGAGCAGTACTTC.